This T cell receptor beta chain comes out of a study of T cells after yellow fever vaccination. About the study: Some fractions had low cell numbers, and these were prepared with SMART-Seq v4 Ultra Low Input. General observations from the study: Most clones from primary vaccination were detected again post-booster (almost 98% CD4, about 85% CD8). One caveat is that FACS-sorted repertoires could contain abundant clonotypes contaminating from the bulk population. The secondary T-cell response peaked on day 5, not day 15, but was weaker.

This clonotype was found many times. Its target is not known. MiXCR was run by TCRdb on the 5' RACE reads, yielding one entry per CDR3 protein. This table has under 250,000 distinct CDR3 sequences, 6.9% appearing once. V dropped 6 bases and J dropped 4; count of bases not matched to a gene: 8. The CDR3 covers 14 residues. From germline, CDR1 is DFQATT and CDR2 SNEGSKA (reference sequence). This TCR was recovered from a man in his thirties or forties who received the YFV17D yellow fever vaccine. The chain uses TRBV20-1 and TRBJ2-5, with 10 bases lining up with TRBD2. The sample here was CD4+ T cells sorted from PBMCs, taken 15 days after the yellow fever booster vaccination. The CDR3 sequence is CSAALAGVAETQYF. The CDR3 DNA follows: TGCAGTGCGGCCCTAGCGGGAGTCGCAGAGACCCAGTACTTC.